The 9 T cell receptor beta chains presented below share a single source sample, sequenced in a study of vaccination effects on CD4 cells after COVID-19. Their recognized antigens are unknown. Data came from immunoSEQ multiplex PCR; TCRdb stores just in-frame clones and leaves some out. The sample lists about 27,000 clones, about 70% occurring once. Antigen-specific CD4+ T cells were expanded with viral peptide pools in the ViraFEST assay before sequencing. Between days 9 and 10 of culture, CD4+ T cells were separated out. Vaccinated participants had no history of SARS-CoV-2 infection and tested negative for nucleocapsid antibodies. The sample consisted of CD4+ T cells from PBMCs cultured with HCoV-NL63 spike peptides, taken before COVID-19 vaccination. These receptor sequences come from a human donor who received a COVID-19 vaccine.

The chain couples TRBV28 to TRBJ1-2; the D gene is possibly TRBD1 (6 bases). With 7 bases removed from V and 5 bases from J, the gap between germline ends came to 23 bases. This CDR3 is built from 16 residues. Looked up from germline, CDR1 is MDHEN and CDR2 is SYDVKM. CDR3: CASTPPTGGGRYGYTF. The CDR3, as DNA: TGTGCCAGCACCCCGCCGACTGGGGGCGGGAGGTATGGCTACACCTTC.

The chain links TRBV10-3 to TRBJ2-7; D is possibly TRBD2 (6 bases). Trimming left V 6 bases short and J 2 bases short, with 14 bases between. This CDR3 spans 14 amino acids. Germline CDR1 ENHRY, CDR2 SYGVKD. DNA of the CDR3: TGTGCCATCAGATTAGGGACGGGAGCCTACGAGCAGTACTTC. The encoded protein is CAIRLGTGAYEQYF.

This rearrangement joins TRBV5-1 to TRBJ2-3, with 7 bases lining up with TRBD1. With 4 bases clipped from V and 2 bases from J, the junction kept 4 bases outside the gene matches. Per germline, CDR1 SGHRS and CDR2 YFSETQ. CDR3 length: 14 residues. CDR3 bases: TGCGCCAGCAGCGGTGGGACAGACACAGATACGCAGTATTTT. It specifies CASSGGTDTDTQYF.

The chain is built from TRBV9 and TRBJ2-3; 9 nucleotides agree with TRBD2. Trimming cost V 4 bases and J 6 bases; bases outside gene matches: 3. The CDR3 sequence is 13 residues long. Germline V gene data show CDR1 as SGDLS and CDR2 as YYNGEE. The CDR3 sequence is CASSPSGGDTQYF. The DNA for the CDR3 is TGTGCCAGCAGCCCGAGCGGGGGGGATACGCAGTATTTT. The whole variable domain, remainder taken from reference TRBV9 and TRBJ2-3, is DSGVTQTPKHLITATGQRVTLRCSPRSGDLSVYWYQQSLDQGLQFLIQYYNGEERAKGNILERFSAQQFPDLHSELNLSSLELGDSALYFCASSPSGGDTQYFGPGTRLTVL.

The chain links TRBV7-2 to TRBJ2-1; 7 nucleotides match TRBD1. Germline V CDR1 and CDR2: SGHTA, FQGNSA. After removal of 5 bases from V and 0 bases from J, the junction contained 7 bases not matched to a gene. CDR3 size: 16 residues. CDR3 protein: CASSAPGQSSYNEQFF. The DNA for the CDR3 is TGTGCCAGCAGCGCCCCGGGACAGAGCTCCTACAATGAGCAGTTCTTC.

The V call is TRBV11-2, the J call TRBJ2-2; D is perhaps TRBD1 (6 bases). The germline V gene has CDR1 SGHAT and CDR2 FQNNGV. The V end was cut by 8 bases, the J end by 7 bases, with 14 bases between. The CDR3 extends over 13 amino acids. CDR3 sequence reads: CASGQGSGGELFF. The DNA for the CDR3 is TGTGCCAGCGGCCAGGGGTCGGGCGGGGAGCTGTTTTTT.

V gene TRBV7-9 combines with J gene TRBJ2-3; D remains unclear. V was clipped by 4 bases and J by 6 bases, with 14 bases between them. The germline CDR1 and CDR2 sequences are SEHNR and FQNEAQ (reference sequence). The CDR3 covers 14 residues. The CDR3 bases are TGTGCCAGCAGCTCGAGTTTCGGCTTGGATACGCAGTATTTT. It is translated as CASSSSFGLDTQYF.

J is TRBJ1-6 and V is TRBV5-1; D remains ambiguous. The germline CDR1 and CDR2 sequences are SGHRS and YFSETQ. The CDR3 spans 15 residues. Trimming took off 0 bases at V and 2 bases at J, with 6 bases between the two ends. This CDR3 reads CASSLDRTYNSPLHF. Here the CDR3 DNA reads TGCGCCAGCAGCTTGGACAGAACCTATAATTCACCCCTCCACTTT. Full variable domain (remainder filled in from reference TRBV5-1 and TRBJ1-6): KAGVTQTPRYLIKTRGQQVTLSCSPISGHRSVSWYQQTPGQGLQFLFEYFSETQRNKGNFPGRFSGRQFSNSRSEMNVSTLELGDSALYLCASSLDRTYNSPLHFGNGTRLTVT.

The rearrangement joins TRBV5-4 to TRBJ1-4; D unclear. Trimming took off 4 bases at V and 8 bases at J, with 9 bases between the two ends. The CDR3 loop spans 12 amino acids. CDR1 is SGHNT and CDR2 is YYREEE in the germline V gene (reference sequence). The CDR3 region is CASSGVDEKLFF. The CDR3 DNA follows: TGTGCCAGCAGCGGGGTCGACGAAAAACTGTTTTTT.